The entry below gives a single T cell receptor beta chain sequence along with its context. What it recognizes is unknown. Using immunoSEQ multiplex PCR, the repertoire was profiled, and TCRdb retains in-frame clones only, with some absent. Seen here are 99,000 or so clones, roughly nine tenths observed once, and the top ten hold approximately 40%. The data derive from a study of T cell responses to AZD1222 COVID-19 vaccine. Study conclusions and caveats: With two AZD1222 doses given, Spike-specific TCR breadth and depth both rose. At 160-218 and 743-854, vaccine-associated CD4 TCRs were dominant, and they spanned spike. Nearly half of unique spike-specific TCRs reportedly avoided B.1.351 and B.1.1.7 mutated regions.

Combined were second doses at about 4 or about 12 weeks. This TCR came from an adult who received the AZD1222 COVID-19 vaccine. Sequencing used peripheral blood, obtained 28 days after the second AZD1222 dose.

For the CDR3, the DNA is TGTGCCAGCAGGGTAGGCCAGGAGCGGGAGACCCAGTACTTC. Translating gives CASRVGQERETQYF. The chain employs TRBV6-5 and TRBJ2-5; TRBD2 might be the D (5 bases). Germline lookup yields CDR1 MNHEY and CDR2 SVGAGI. There are 14 residues in the CDR3. The V gene lost 6 bases and the J gene lost 5 bases, with 16 bases spanning the gap.